Shown below are 21 T cell receptor beta chains from a single sample sequenced in a study of prognosis after radiotherapy for stage I lung cancer. Genomic DNA served as the source from which two-round multiplex PCR generated TCR beta CDR3 amplicons. First-round PCR, the initial amplification, used primers specific to each TRBV and TRBJ gene. TCRdb redid the calling of the multiplex PCR reads with MiXCR, one entry per CDR3 protein. The sample records 20,000 to 25,000 distinct CDR3 sequences, 35% to 40% being singletons. Sequencing was performed on PBMCs, taken before or after stereotactic body radiation therapy (not recorded which). These receptors originate from a donor over 45 with non-small cell lung cancer.

This clonotype is large (0.1 to 1%) by share. CDR3 in amino acids: CASSLIIGQDYGYTF. Here the CDR3 DNA reads TGTGCCAGCAGTTTAATCATTGGACAGGACTATGGCTACACCTTC. The chain carries TRBV12-3 or TRBV12-4 and TRBJ1-2; TRBD1 agrees at 7 bases. CDR3 size: 15 residues. The V and J ends lost 2 bases and 3 bases, in that order; junction bases with no gene match: 6.

In regard to this clonotype: A far larger clone lies a single base away; this is likely a read error. The J gene is TRBJ2-5, the V gene TRBV6-9; no clear D. The CDR3 runs to 16 residues. Trimming shortened V by 3 bases and J by 2 bases, and 16 bases separated the two germline ends. CDR1 is MNHGY, CDR2 SVAAGI, per germline. The CDR3 loop is CASSYSHPTSQETQYF. CDR3 nucleotide sequence: TGTGCCAGCAGTTACTCCCACCCGACATCACAAGAGACCCAGTACTTC.

This clonotype has at least ten counts. The CDR3 nucleotides are TGTGCCAGCAGTGAAGATGTGTTAGGCTACACCTTC. Translation gives CASSEDVLGYTF. The rearrangement links TRBV2 to TRBJ1-2, with D unclear. The CDR3 length is 12 residues. CDR1 and CDR2 (germline): SNHLY, FYNNEI. Between the trimmed V and J ends, which lost 1 base and 8 bases, there was a span of 8 bases.

Worth noting for this clonotype: This likely came from a read error, as a far larger clone is one base away. The chain combines TRBV6-2 or TRBV6-3 with TRBJ1-2; 7 nucleotides align to TRBD1. This CDR3 has 15 amino acids. Germline CDR1 reads MNHEY; CDR2 reads SVGEGT. CDR3 coding DNA: TGTGCCAGCAGTTTAATCATTGGACAGGACTATTGCTACACCTTC. It encodes CASSLIIGQDYCYTF.

The chain couples TRBV5-1 to TRBJ2-5; 10 bases agree with TRBD2. Germline V lookup: CDR1 SGHRS, CDR2 YFSETQ. CDR3 length: 17 amino acids. Trimming cost V 3 bases and J 2 bases; bases outside gene matches: 10. Written as DNA, the CDR3 is TGCGCCAGCAGCTCCTCGGCGTCTAGCGGGAGACAAGAGACCCAGTACTTC. This codes for CASSSSASSGRQETQYF.

This clonotype was seen at least ten times. This chain uses TRBV11-2 with TRBJ1-2, with 8 bases identical to TRBD1. CDR1 is SGHAT, CDR2 FQNNGV, per germline. CDR3 length: 14 amino acids. V dropped 2 bases and J dropped 8; count of bases not matched to a gene: 7. In nucleotides, the CDR3 is TGTGCCAGCAGCTTAAACCAGGGGGCTGGAGGCTACACCTTC. Translated: CASSLNQGAGGYTF.

This clonotype was counted once. This sequence may be a read error, since a much larger clone differs from it by one base. This chain links TRBV7-9 with TRBJ1-1; no definite D call. Germline V gene data show CDR1 as SEHNR and CDR2 as FQNEAQ (reference sequence). V gave up 5 bases and J gave up 0 bases, with 13 bases separating them. The CDR3 consists of 15 residues. CDR3 DNA sequence: TGTGCCAGCAGCCCGAAGTCGGCGCTGAACACTGAAGCTTTCTTT. Translated: CASSPKSALNTEAFF.

As concerns this clonotype: This may arise from a read error, as a much more abundant clone is one base away. The chain employs TRBV4-1 and TRBJ2-1; D is unresolved. The CDR3 is 13 residues long. Germline V gene data show CDR1 as MGHRA and CDR2 as YSYEKL. The CDR3 spells CAGSQDESWGQFF. DNA for the CDR3: TGCGCCGGCAGCCAAGATGAGAGCTGGGGGCAGTTCTTC.

The table lists this clonotype with many counts. The chain couples TRBV28 to TRBJ2-2; possible D gene TRBD1, 6 bases. CDR1 is MDHEN and CDR2 is SYDVKM in the germline V gene. V shed 2 bases and J shed 2 bases, with 15 bases lying between them. The CDR3 covers 17 residues. The CDR3 reads CASSLRRLGANTGELFF. CDR3 DNA sequence: TGTGCCAGCAGTTTAAGGAGGTTGGGGGCCAACACCGGGGAGCTGTTTTTT.

The chain's CDR3 is CASTQGTGDYGYTF. The CDR3 nucleotides are TGTGCCAGCACCCAAGGGACGGGAGACTATGGCTACACCTTC. The genes are TRBV6-2 or TRBV6-3 and TRBJ1-2; D may be TRBD1 (5 bases). This CDR3 has 14 amino acids. Germline V gene sequence: CDR1 MNHEY, CDR2 SVGEGT. The V end was cut by 7 bases, the J end by 3 bases, with 15 bases between.

This clonotype appeared a few times. The CDR3 ends on some other residue instead of the conserved phenylalanine or tryptophan, so this is likely a read error. The chain joins TRBV5-4 to TRBJ2-1; D may be TRBD1 (5 bases). This CDR3 is built from 15 residues. CDR1 and CDR2 from the germline V gene are SGHNT and YYREEE (reference sequence). V was cut by 4 bases and J by 0 bases, with 11 bases left in between. The CDR3 loop reads CASSTTGSSYNEQFL. As DNA, the CDR3 is TGTGCCAGCAGCACCACAGGTAGCTCCTACAATGAGCAGTTCCTC.

This chain connects TRBV4-1 to TRBJ1-6; a possible D gene is TRBD1 (5 bases). The CDR3 runs to 14 residues. V lost 2 bases, J lost 6 bases, and 8 bases lay in between. Germline V lookup: CDR1 MGHRA, CDR2 YSYEKL. The CDR3 DNA is TGCGCCAGCAGCCAAATGAGGGGTAATTCACCCCTCCACTTT. Its translation: CASSQMRGNSPLHF.

This clonotype was counted ten times or more. The V call is TRBV5-1, the J call TRBJ1-1, with a tentative D call TRBD1 (6 bases). The CDR3 consists of 13 residues. Trimming took off 4 bases at V and 8 bases at J, with 15 bases between the two ends. CDR1 is SGHRS and CDR2 is YFSETQ in the germline V gene. The CDR3 reads CASSILGHREAFF. CDR3 nucleotides: TGCGCCAGCAGCATACTGGGACACAGAGAAGCTTTCTTT.

As for this clonotype: A much more abundant neighbour one base away suggests this may be a read error. The chain uses TRBV10-3 and TRBJ1-1; TRBD1 might be the D (5 bases). The CDR3 is 13 residues long. V was clipped by 6 bases and J by 1 base, with 9 bases between them. Germline V gene sequence: CDR1 ENHRY, CDR2 SYGVKD. The CDR3 DNA follows: TGTGCCATCAGCGTACAGGCGAACACTGAAGCTTTCTTT. This encodes CAISVQANTEAFF.

This clonotype appeared once. The V gene is TRBV5-5, the J gene TRBJ2-2, with TRBD2 identical over 16 bases. V lost 3 bases and J lost 2; bases outside the gene matches: 13. Germline CDR1 and CDR2: SGHKS and YYEKEE (reference sequence). The CDR3 is 21 amino acids. Here the CDR3 reads CASSSRAGTSGRAENTGELFF. CDR3 nucleotide sequence: TGTGCCAGCAGCTCCAGAGCCGGGACTAGCGGGAGGGCCGAAAACACCGGGGAGCTGTTTTTT.

This clonotype was counted many times. The chain links TRBV6-2 or TRBV6-3 to TRBJ2-7, with TRBD1 matching 7 bases. With 4 bases clipped from V and 2 bases from J, the junction kept 5 bases outside the gene matches. CDR3 length: 14 residues. In germline, CDR1 is MNHEY, CDR2 SVGEGT. CDR3 coding DNA: TGTGCCAGCAGTTCGGACAGGTACCCCTACGAGCAGTACTTC. Its translation: CASSSDRYPYEQYF.

This clonotype was detected many times. J is TRBJ2-5 and V is TRBV20-1; 10 bases agree with TRBD2. Trimming removed 3 bases from V and 8 bases from J; junction bases left unmatched: 9. The CDR3 is 14 amino acids. Per the germline V gene, CDR1 is DFQATT and CDR2 is SNEGSKA (reference sequence). The DNA for the CDR3 is TGCAGTGCTAGGGCTCTAGCGGGAGAGGATACCCAGTACTTC. Its protein product is CSARALAGEDTQYF.

The rearrangement uses TRBV6-1 and TRBJ1-5; D is uncertain. The CDR3 extends over 13 amino acids. The V gene's germline CDR1 is MNHNS and CDR2 SASEGT. The V and J ends lost 8 bases and 4 bases respectively, with 12 bases between them. The CDR3 coding sequence is TGTGCCAGCCAAGGCGGCCTGAATCAGCCCCAGCATTTT. This encodes CASQGGLNQPQHF.

This clonotype was seen many times. The rearrangement links TRBV11-2 to TRBJ2-1, with 11 bases that match TRBD2. The CDR3 covers 14 residues. With 6 bases clipped from V and 9 bases from J, the junction kept 7 bases outside the gene matches. Looked up from germline, CDR1 is SGHAT and CDR2 is FQNNGV. The CDR3 is CASRIAGGHFEQFF. CDR3 coding DNA: TGTGCCAGCAGAATAGCGGGAGGGCATTTTGAGCAGTTCTTC.

This clonotype was recorded many times. The chain uses TRBV11-2 and TRBJ2-7; D may be TRBD1 (6 bases). Germline loops: CDR1 SGHAT, CDR2 FQNNGV. This CDR3 is built from 14 residues. V was pared by 3 bases and J by 1 base, with 10 bases between. CDR3 protein: CASSLSDRSYEQYF. The CDR3 nucleotides read TGTGCCAGCAGCTTGTCGGACAGATCCTACGAGCAGTACTTC.

This clonotype appeared many times. This sequence joins TRBV29-1 and TRBJ1-1; D unclear. In germline, CDR1 is SQVTM, CDR2 ANQGSEA. V was pared by 7 bases and J by 0 bases, with 9 bases between. The length of the CDR3 is 12 residues. This CDR3 reads CSAGPMNTEAFF. The CDR3 DNA sequence: TGCAGCGCCGGGCCTATGAACACTGAAGCTTTCTTT.